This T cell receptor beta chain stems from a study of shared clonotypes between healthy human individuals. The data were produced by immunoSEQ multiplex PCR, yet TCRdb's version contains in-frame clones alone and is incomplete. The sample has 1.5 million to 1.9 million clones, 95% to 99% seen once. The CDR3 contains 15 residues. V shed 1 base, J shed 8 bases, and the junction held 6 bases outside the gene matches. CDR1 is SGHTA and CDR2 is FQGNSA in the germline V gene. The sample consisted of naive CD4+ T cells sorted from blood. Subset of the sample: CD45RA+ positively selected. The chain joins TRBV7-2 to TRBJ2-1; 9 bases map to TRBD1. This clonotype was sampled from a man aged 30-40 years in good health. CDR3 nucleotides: TGTGCCAGCAGCTTAGTTGGGACAGGGTCCCATGAGCAGTTCTTC. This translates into CASSLVGTGSHEQFF.